The subject of this entry is one T cell receptor (beta chain). Produced via immunoSEQ multiplex PCR; TCRdb's table is partial and in-frame only. The sample yields roughly 93,000 clones, nearly 97% seen once. These data originate in a study of technical replicates of blood from several donors. The CDR3 totals 15 residues. V was pared by 6 bases and J by 8 bases, with 17 bases of the junction left unmatched. The V gene's germline CDR1 is SQVTM and CDR2 ANQGSEA. The gene calls are TRBV29-1 and TRBJ1-2; 8 bases line up with TRBD1. Sequencing input: T cells isolated from PBMCs. This receptor was identified in a human donor in good health. The CDR3 sequence is CSVGTGSLASPGYTF. The CDR3 nucleotides read TGCAGCGTAGGGACAGGATCTTTGGCGAGCCCAGGCTACACCTTC.